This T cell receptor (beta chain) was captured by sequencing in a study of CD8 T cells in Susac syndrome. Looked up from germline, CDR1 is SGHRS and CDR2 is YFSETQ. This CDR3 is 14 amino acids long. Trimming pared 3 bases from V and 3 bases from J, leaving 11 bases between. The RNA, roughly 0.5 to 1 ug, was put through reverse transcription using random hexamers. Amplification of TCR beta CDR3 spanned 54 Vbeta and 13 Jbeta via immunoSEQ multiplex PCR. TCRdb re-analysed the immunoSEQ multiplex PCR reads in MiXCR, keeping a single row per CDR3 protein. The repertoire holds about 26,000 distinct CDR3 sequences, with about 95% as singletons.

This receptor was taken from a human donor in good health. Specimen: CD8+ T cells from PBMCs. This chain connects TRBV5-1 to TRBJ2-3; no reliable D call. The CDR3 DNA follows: TGCGCCAGCAGCTCGGACGGCCCTACAGATACGCAGTATTTT. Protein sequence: CASSSDGPTDTQYF. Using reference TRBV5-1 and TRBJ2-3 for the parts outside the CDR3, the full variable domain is KAGVTQTPRYLIKTRGQQVTLSCSPISGHRSVSWYQQTPGQGLQFLFEYFSETQRNKGNFPGRFSGRQFSNSRSEMNVSTLELGDSALYLCASSSDGPTDTQYFGPGTRLTVL.